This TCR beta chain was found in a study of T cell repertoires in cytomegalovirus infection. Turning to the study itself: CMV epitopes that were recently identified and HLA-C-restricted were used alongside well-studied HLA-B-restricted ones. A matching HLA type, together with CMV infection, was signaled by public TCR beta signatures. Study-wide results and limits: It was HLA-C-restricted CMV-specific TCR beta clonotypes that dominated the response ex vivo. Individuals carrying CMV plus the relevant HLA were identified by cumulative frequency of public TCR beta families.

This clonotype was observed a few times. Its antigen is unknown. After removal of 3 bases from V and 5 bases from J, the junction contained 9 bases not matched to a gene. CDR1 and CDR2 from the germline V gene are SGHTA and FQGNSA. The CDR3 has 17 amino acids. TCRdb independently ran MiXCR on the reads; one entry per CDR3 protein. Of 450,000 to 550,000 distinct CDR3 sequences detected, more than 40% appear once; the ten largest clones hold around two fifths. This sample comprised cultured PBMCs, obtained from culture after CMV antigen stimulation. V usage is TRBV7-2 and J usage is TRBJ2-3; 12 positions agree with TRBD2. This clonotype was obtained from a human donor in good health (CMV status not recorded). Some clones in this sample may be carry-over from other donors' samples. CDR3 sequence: CASSFTRLAGAIDTQYF. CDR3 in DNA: TGTGCCAGCAGCTTCACACGACTAGCGGGAGCCATAGATACGCAGTATTTT.